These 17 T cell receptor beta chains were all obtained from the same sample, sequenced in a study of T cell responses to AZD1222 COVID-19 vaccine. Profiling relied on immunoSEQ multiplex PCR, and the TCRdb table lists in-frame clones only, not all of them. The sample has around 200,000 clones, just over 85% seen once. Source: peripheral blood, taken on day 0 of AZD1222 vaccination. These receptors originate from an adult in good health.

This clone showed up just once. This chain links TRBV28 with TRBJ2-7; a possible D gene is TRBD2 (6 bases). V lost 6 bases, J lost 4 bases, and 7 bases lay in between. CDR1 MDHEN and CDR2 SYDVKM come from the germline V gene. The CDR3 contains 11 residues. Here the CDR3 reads CASRAGYEQYF. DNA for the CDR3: TGTGCCAGCAGGGCGGGGTACGAGCAGTACTTC. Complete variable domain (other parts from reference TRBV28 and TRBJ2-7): DVKVTQSSRYLVKRTGEKVFLECVQDMDHENMFWYRQDPGLGLRLIYFSYDVKMKEKGDIPEGYSVSREKKERFSLILESASTNQTSMYLCASRAGYEQYFGPGTRLTVT.

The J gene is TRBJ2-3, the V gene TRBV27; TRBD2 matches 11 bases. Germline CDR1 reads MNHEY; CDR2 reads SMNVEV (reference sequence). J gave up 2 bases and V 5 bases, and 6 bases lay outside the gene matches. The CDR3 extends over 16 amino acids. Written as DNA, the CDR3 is TGTGCCAGCAGTACTCGACTAGCGGGGTACACAGATACGCAGTATTTT. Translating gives CASSTRLAGYTDTQYF.

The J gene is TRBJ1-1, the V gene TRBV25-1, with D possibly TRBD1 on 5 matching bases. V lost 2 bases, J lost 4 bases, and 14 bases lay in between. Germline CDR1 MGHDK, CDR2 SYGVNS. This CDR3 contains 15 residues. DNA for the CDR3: TGTGCCAGCAGTGAAAGAAAACAGGTTACCACTGAAGCTTTCTTT. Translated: CASSERKQVTTEAFF.

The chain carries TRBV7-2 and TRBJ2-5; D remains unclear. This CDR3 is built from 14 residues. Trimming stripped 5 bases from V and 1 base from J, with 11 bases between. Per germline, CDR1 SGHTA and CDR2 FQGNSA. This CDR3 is CASSHLGPQETQYF. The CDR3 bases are TGTGCCAGCAGCCATCTAGGCCCCCAAGAGACCCAGTACTTC.

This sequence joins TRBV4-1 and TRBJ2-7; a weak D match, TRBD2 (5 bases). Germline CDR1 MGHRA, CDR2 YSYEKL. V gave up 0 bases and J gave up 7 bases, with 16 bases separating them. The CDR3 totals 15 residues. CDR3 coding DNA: TGCGCCAGCAGCCAAGATCCAACTAGGGTTGGAGAGCAGTACTTC. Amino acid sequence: CASSQDPTRVGEQYF.

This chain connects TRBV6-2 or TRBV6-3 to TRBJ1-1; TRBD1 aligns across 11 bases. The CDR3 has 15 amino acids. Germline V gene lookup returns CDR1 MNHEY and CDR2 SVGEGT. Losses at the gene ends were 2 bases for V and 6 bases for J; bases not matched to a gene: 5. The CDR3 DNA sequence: TGTGCCAGCAGTTACGGCGGACAGGGGGCTGCTGAAGCTTTCTTT. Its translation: CASSYGGQGAAEAFF.

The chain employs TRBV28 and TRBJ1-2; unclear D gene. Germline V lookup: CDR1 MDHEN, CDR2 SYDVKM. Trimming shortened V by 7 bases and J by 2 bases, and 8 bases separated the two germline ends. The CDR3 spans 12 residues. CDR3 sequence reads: CASNPGNYGYTF. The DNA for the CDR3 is TGTGCCAGCAATCCGGGGAACTATGGCTACACCTTC.

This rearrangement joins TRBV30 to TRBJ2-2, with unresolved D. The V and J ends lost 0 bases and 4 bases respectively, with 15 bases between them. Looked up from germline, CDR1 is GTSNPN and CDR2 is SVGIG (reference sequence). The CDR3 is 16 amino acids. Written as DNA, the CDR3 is TGTGCCTGGAGTGTAAAAGGCTTAGGTGGCACCGGGGAGCTGTTTTTT. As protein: CAWSVKGLGGTGELFF.

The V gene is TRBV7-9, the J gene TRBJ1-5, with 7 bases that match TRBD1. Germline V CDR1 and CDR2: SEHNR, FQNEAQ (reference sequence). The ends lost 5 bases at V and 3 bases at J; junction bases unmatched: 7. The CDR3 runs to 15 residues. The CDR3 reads CASSISQGVNQPQHF. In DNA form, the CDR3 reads TGTGCCAGCAGCATATCTCAGGGGGTCAATCAGCCCCAGCATTTT.

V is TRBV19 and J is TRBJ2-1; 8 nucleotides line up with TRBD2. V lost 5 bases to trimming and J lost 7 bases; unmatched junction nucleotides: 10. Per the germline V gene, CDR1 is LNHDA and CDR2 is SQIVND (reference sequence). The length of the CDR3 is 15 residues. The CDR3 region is CASSHGPGLVNEQFF. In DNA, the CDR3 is TGTGCCAGTAGTCATGGGCCGGGACTAGTGAATGAGCAGTTCTTC. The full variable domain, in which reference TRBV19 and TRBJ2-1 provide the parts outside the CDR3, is DGGITQSPKYLFRKEGQNVTLSCEQNLNHDAMYWYRQDPGQGLRLIYYSQIVNDFQKGDIAEGYSVSREKKESFPLTVTSAQKNPTAFYLCASSHGPGLVNEQFFGPGTRLTVL.

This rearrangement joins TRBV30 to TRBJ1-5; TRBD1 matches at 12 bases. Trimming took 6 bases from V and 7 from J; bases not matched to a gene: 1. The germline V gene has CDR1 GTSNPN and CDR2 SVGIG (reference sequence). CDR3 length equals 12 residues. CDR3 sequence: CACGTGGQPQHF. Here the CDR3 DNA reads TGTGCCTGCGGGACAGGGGGCCAGCCCCAGCATTTT. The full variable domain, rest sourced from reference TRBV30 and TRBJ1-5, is SQTIHQWPATLVQPVGSPLSLECTVEGTSNPNLYWYRQAAGRGLQLLFYSVGIGQISSEVPQNLSASRPQDRQFILSSKKLLLSDSGFYLCACGTGGQPQHFGDGTRLSIL.

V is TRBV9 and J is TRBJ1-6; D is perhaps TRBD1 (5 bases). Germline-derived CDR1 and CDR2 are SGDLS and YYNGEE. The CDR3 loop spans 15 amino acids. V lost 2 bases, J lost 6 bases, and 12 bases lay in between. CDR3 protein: CASSVGGIGNSPLHF. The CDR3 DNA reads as TGTGCCAGCAGCGTGGGGGGGATCGGTAATTCACCCCTCCACTTT.

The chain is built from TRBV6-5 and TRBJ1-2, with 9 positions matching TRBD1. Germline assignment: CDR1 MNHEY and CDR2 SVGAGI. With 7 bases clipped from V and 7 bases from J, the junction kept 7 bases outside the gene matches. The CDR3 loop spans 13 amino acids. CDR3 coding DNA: TGTGCCAGCAATACAGGGGGCGCGGGTGGCTACACCTTC. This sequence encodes CASNTGGAGGYTF.

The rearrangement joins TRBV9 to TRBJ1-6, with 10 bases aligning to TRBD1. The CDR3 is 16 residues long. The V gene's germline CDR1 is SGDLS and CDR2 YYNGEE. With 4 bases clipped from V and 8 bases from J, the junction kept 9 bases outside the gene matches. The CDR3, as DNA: TGTGCCAGCAGCTCCCGGGACAGGGGAGCGTATTCACCCCTCCACTTT. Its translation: CASSSRDRGAYSPLHF.

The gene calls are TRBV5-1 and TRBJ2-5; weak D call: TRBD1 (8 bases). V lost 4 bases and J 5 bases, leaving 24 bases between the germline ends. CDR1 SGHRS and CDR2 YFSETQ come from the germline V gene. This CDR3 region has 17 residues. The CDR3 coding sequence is TGCGCCAGCAGCCCCGGGAGGACAGGGAGGATGCGTGAGACCCAGTACTTC. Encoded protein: CASSPGRTGRMRETQYF.

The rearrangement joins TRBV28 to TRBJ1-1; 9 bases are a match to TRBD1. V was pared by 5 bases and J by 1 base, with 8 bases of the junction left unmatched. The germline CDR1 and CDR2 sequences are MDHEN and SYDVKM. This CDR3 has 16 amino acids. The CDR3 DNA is TGTGCCAGCAGTCACCCCGTGACAGGGGGGAACACTGAAGCTTTCTTT. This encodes CASSHPVTGGNTEAFF.

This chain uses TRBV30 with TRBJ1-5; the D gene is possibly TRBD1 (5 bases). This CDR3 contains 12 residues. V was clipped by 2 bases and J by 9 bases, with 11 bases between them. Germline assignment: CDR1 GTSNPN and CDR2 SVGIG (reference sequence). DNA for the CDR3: TGTGCCTGGAGTTCGAATCAGGGGCCCCAGCATTTT. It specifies CAWSSNQGPQHF.